Shown below are 21 T cell receptor beta chains from a single sample sequenced in a study of T cells after yellow fever vaccination. TCRdb called the 5' RACE reads again in MiXCR, with one record for every CDR3 protein. This table holds more than 25,000 distinct CDR3 sequences, 4% to 5% found once. Specimen: PBMCs, either bulk or a sorted T-cell subset (CD4+, CD8+, memory, or dextramer-sorted; not recorded which), collected on the day of the yellow fever booster vaccination. These receptor sequences come from a man in his late teens or twenties who received the YFV17D yellow fever vaccine.

This clonotype was seen repeatedly, ten times or more. At one end, the junction sequence differs from germline, possibly due to a read error. The chain employs TRBV3-1 and TRBJ1-4; 7 bases are a match to TRBD1. Germline lookup yields CDR1 LGHDT and CDR2 YNNKEL (reference sequence). The CDR3 contains 15 residues. CDR3 loop: CASRQEGAQNEKLFF. CDR3 sequence (DNA): TGTGCCAGCAGGCAAGAGGGGGCCCAAAATGAAAAACTGTTTTTT.

There are a few counts of this clonotype. CDR3 DNA: TGTGCCAGAAGCGCTGCACTGGACTTATGGGGCACAGATACGCAGTATTTT. Translated: CARSAALDLWGTDTQYF. The rearrangement joins TRBV5-3 to TRBJ2-3; perhaps TRBD2 as D (5 bases). TRBV5-3 is noted as an ORF with a role that remains uncertain. The CDR3 has 17 residues. V was trimmed by 4 bases and J by 1 base, leaving 19 bases between them.

This clonotype has at least ten counts. V is TRBV5-6 and J is TRBJ1-5; D is perhaps TRBD1 (5 bases). This CDR3 region has 14 residues. Germline assignment: CDR1 SGHDT and CDR2 YYEEEE. The V end lost 6 bases, the J end lost 5 bases, and 15 bases lay between the germline ends. CDR3 sequence: CASTNRDSHQPQHF. Here the CDR3 DNA reads TGTGCCAGCACCAATAGGGACTCCCATCAGCCCCAGCATTTT. Full variable domain (missing parts from reference TRBV5-6 and TRBJ1-5): DAGVTQSPTHLIKTRGQQVTLRCSPKSGHDTVSWYQQALGQGPQFIFQYYEEEERQRGNFPDRFSGHQFPNYSSELNVNALLLGDSALYLCASTNRDSHQPQHFGDGTRLSIL.

This clonotype was seen at least ten times. This CDR3 reads CSVEIGMENTEAFF. CDR3 nucleotide sequence: TGCAGCGTTGAGATAGGGATGGAGAACACTGAAGCTTTCTTT. This rearrangement joins TRBV29-1 to TRBJ1-1; D call uncertain. Germline assignment: CDR1 SQVTM and CDR2 ANQGSEA. V shed 3 bases and J shed 1 base, with 12 bases lying between them. The CDR3 totals 14 residues.

At least ten counts were recorded for this clonotype. The chain recombines TRBV5-1 with TRBJ2-3, with TRBD1 identical over 9 bases. Germline V gene lookup returns CDR1 SGHRS and CDR2 YFSETQ. This CDR3 spans 16 amino acids. V was clipped by 2 bases and J by 6 bases; unmatched bases: 10. DNA of the CDR3: TGCGCCAGCAGCTTCTCCGGGACAGGGAGTACGGATACGCAGTATTTT. Translation gives CASSFSGTGSTDTQYF.

This clonotype was counted at least ten times. The V and J genes are TRBV6-6 and TRBJ2-2; no definite D call. CDR1 MNHNY and CDR2 SVGAGI come from the germline V gene (reference sequence). V was cut by 7 bases and J by 4 bases, with 10 bases left in between. The CDR3 sequence is 13 residues long. The CDR3 coding sequence is TGTGCCAGCATCCCGCGAGTCACCGGGGAGCTGTTTTTT. As protein: CASIPRVTGELFF.

This clonotype was recorded at least ten times. This chain uses TRBV11-1 with TRBJ1-1, with a weak D call TRBD1 (5 bases). The CDR3 extends over 14 amino acids. V was trimmed by 6 bases and J by 4 bases, leaving 15 bases between them. Germline CDR1 reads SGHAT; CDR2 reads FQDESV (reference sequence). CDR3 sequence reads: CASRARGEVTEAFF. In DNA, the CDR3 is TGTGCCAGCAGGGCTCGAGGGGAGGTCACTGAAGCTTTCTTT.

About this clonotype itself: This may stem from a read error, because a much larger clone lies one nucleotide away. The CDR3 ends on some other residue instead of the conserved phenylalanine or tryptophan, so this is likely a read error. This chain connects TRBV15 to TRBJ2-2, with a tentative D call TRBD2 (6 bases). With 0 bases removed from V and 7 bases from J, the gap between germline ends came to 9 bases. Germline CDR1 LNHNV, CDR2 YYDKDF (reference sequence). The CDR3 is 14 residues long. This chain's CDR3 is CATSRDLGGGELFL. CDR3 sequence (DNA): TGTGCCACCAGCAGAGATTTGGGGGGCGGGGAGCTGTTTCTT.

At least ten counts were recorded for this clonotype. The rearrangement links TRBV5-1 to TRBJ1-4, with TRBD1 as a possible D gene (5 bases). V lost 1 base, J lost 0 bases, and 16 bases lay in between. The CDR3 has 18 amino acids. Germline lookup yields CDR1 SGHRS and CDR2 YFSETQ. CDR3 loop: CASSLMYRGGPTNEKLFF. The CDR3 DNA reads TGCGCCAGCAGCTTGATGTATAGGGGCGGACCAACTAATGAAAAACTGTTTTTT.

The V call is TRBV5-5, the J call TRBJ2-7, with D tentatively TRBD1 or TRBD2 (5 bases each). Trimming left V 4 bases short and J 6 bases short, with 20 bases between. CDR3 length: 15 residues. Germline loops: CDR1 SGHKS, CDR2 YYEKEE (reference sequence). Written as DNA, the CDR3 is TGTGCCAGCAGCCACCGGGACCCCCCGTCGGGCGAGCAGTACTTC. Its translation: CASSHRDPPSGEQYF.

This clonotype was seen only a few times. The rearrangement links TRBV5-1 to TRBJ1-1, with 11 bases identical to TRBD1. The CDR3 length is 18 residues. Trimming cost V 1 base and J 7 bases; bases outside gene matches: 15. The germline V gene has CDR1 SGHRS and CDR2 YFSETQ. This chain's CDR3 is CASSLTRTGGLFGGEAFF. The CDR3 DNA reads as TGCGCCAGCAGCTTGACTAGGACAGGGGGCTTATTTGGCGGTGAAGCTTTCTTT.

This clonotype was detected ten times or more. The V and J genes are TRBV28 and TRBJ1-4; D may be TRBD1 (5 bases). The V end was cut by 5 bases, the J end by 4 bases, with 14 bases between. Germline V gene data show CDR1 as MDHEN and CDR2 as SYDVKM. The CDR3 length is 15 residues. The CDR3 bases are TGTGCCAGCAGTACGGGGGGACGTCTTAATGAAAAACTGTTTTTT. Its protein product is CASSTGGRLNEKLFF.

In its sample, this clonotype was seen many times. CDR3 sequence reads: CASSLTVQVDTQYF. In nucleotides, the CDR3 is TGCGCCAGCAGCTTGACTGTTCAGGTAGATACGCAGTATTTT. V and J are TRBV5-1 and TRBJ2-3; no clear D. The CDR3 is 14 amino acids. The germline V gene encodes CDR1 SGHRS and CDR2 YFSETQ. V was cut by 1 base and J by 5 bases, with 11 bases left in between.

This clonotype was detected a few times. The J gene is TRBJ2-1, the V gene TRBV5-4; maybe TRBD1 (6 bases). The CDR3 length is 14 residues. Trimming left V 4 bases short and J 2 bases short, with 10 bases between. Per the germline V gene, CDR1 is SGHNT and CDR2 is YYREEE (reference sequence). CDR3 DNA sequence: TGTGCCAGCAGCGTACAGGGAACCTACAATGAGCAGTTCTTC. It is translated as CASSVQGTYNEQFF.

This clonotype showed up many times. The gene calls are TRBV6-2 or TRBV6-3 and TRBJ2-5; D possibly corresponds to TRBD1 (6 bases). The CDR3 totals 13 residues. Per the germline V gene, CDR1 is MNHEY and CDR2 is SVGEGT. In nucleotides, the CDR3 is TGTGCTTCACATCGGGACACCCAAGAGACCCAGTACTTC. Amino acid sequence: CASHRDTQETQYF.

At least ten counts were recorded for this clonotype. The gene calls are TRBV10-3 and TRBJ1-2; TRBD1 might be the D (5 bases). The CDR3 contains 15 residues. Trimming stripped 2 bases from V and 5 bases from J, with 15 bases between. Germline CDR1 is ENHRY and CDR2 is SYGVKD. The CDR3 nucleotides read TGTGCCATCAGTGAGCCCACTATCGGGGGGTATGGCTACACCTTC. Translating it yields CAISEPTIGGYGYTF.

The V call is TRBV7-2, the J call TRBJ2-2; D remains unclear. Trimming stripped 5 bases from V and 4 bases from J, with 11 bases between. This CDR3 contains 14 residues. Germline V gene data show CDR1 as SGHTA and CDR2 as FQGNSA. This chain's CDR3 is CASSASFGTGELFF. CDR3 DNA sequence: TGTGCCAGCAGCGCCTCCTTTGGCACCGGGGAGCTGTTTTTT. The full variable domain, rest sourced from reference TRBV7-2 and TRBJ2-2, is GAGVSQSPSNKVTEKGKDVELRCDPISGHTALYWYRQSLGQGLEFLIYFQGNSAPDKSGLPSDRFSAERTGGSVSTLTIQRTQQEDSAVYLCASSASFGTGELFFGEGSRLTVL.

In its sample, this clonotype was seen a few times. The V call is TRBV14, the J call TRBJ1-5; D is unresolved. Per germline, CDR1 SGHDN and CDR2 FVKESK. This CDR3 is 13 amino acids long. Trimming took 3 bases from V and 5 from J, leaving 8 bases between them. CDR3 DNA: TGTGCCAGCAGCCAGGGTCCTGATCAGCCCCAGCATTTT. Amino acids: CASSQGPDQPQHF.

This clonotype was picked up many times. The gene calls are TRBV6-2 or TRBV6-3 and TRBJ2-1; tentatively, D is TRBD1 (6 bases). The CDR3 is 12 amino acids. Germline CDR1 reads MNHEY; CDR2 reads SVGEGT. V lost 5 bases and J 7 bases, leaving 9 bases between the germline ends. The CDR3 region is CASSHRANEQFF. CDR3 sequence (DNA): TGTGCCAGCAGTCACAGGGCTAATGAGCAGTTCTTC.

This clonotype occurred many times. The rearrangement uses TRBV5-1 and TRBJ2-1; 9 bases fit TRBD2. The V and J ends lost 3 bases and 1 base, in that order; junction bases with no gene match: 8. Germline-derived CDR1 and CDR2 are SGHRS and YFSETQ. The CDR3 has 17 amino acids. CDR3 loop: CASSSGLLAGSYNEQFF. The CDR3 DNA is TGCGCCAGCAGCTCCGGACTGCTAGCGGGGTCCTACAATGAGCAGTTCTTC.

This clonotype was detected ten times or more. V and J are TRBV4-1 and TRBJ2-1, with TRBD1 identical over 8 bases. Germline V gene lookup returns CDR1 MGHRA and CDR2 YSYEKL. With V trimmed by 3 bases and J by 9 bases, 16 bases remained unmatched. The CDR3 extends over 17 amino acids. In DNA form, the CDR3 reads TGCGCCAGCAGCCATGGCGGACAGGGTGAGGATGTAGTTGAGCAGTTCTTC. It specifies CASSHGGQGEDVVEQFF.